This record covers a single T cell receptor beta chain. Antigen: not known. The method was immunoSEQ multiplex PCR; TCRdb's version includes in-frame clones alone and lacks a portion of them. Of about 76,000 clones listed, 75% to 90% were seen once; the top ten hold over 4.5%. This entry belongs to a study of OX40 agonist ivuxolimab in advanced cancers. Background on the study: Those enrolled were approximately 78% male, with a mean age of approximately 60 years and ages from roughly 20 to 90.

Broader study findings: Expanded clones were, on average, more numerous among CD8+ T cells than CD4+.

The germline CDR1 and CDR2 sequences are MNHNS and SASEGT. The ends lost 2 bases at V and 8 bases at J; junction bases unmatched: 9. The CDR3 covers 15 residues. The chain recombines TRBV6-1 with TRBJ1-2, with TRBD1 matching 9 bases. The TCR comes from an adult with an advanced solid tumor such as melanoma, head and neck, liver or kidney cancer. Sequenced material: CD4+ or CD8+ T cells sorted from blood, taken in a trial of the OX40 agonist ivuxolimab. CDR3 amino acids: CASSEFRGQGGGYTF. For the CDR3, the DNA is TGTGCCAGCAGTGAATTTAGGGGACAGGGAGGCGGCTACACCTTC.